One and the same sample provided the 27 T cell receptor beta chains below, sequenced in a study of cytomegalovirus exposure and HLA in healthy donors. Using immunoSEQ multiplex PCR, the repertoire was profiled, and TCRdb retains in-frame clones only, with some absent. Of about 130,000 clones listed, 75% to 90% are singletons. The sequencing input was PBMCs. The receptors come from a woman aged 18-30 years in good health and CMV-seronegative.

The chain is built from TRBV11-3 and TRBJ2-1; TRBD2 matches 9 bases. The CDR3 has 17 residues. V dropped 6 bases and J dropped 3; count of bases not matched to a gene: 12. The V gene's germline CDR1 is SGHNT and CDR2 YENEEA. DNA of the CDR3: TGTGCCAGCAGGCCAGCACCAGGACTAGCGCACTACAATGAGCAGTTCTTC. Its protein is CASRPAPGLAHYNEQFF.

This clone occurred a few times. The rearrangement uses TRBV12-5 and TRBJ2-7, with D possibly TRBD2 on 6 matching bases. The CDR3 runs to 14 residues. V lost 5 bases to trimming and J lost 3 bases, with 14 bases between them. The V gene's germline CDR1 is LGHNT and CDR2 FRNRAP. The CDR3, as DNA: TGTGCTAGTGGTCTGCGGGGCAGGTACTACGAGCAGTACTTC. Its translation is CASGLRGRYYEQYF. The full variable domain, in which reference TRBV12-5 and TRBJ2-7 provide the parts outside the CDR3, is DARVTQTPRHKVTEMGQEVTMRCQPILGHNTVFWYRQTMMQGLELLAYFRNRAPLDDSGMPKDRFSAEMPDATLATLKIQPSEPRDSAVYFCASGLRGRYYEQYFGPGTRLTVT.

The chain uses TRBV1 and TRBJ2-1; the tabulated D call, TRBD1, remains unverified against the DNA. TRBV1 is described as a pseudogene. The CDR3 is made up of 16 amino acids. The CDR3 sequence is CTSSQDRRRGHYEQFF. The CDR3, as DNA: TGCACCAGCAGCCAAGACCGACGGAGGGGGCACTATGAGCAGTTCTTC.

J is TRBJ1-5 and V is TRBV14; D unresolved. The CDR3 is made up of 12 amino acids. Germline values: CDR1 SGHDN, CDR2 FVKESK. V lost 5 bases, J lost 7 bases, and 9 bases lay in between. The DNA of the CDR3 is TGTGCCAGCAGCGAGGGCGGCCAGCCCCAGCATTTT. It yields the protein CASSEGGQPQHF.

The chain couples TRBV5-1 to TRBJ2-7; maybe TRBD1 (6 bases). In germline, CDR1 is SGHRS, CDR2 YFSETQ. V was trimmed by 4 bases and J by 5 bases, leaving 16 bases between them. The CDR3 is 14 amino acids. CDR3 amino acids: CASSLTGIPNEQYF. The CDR3, as DNA: TGCGCCAGCAGCCTTACAGGGATACCGAACGAGCAGTACTTC. The full variable domain, completed using reference TRBV5-1 and TRBJ2-7, is KAGVTQTPRYLIKTRGQQVTLSCSPISGHRSVSWYQQTPGQGLQFLFEYFSETQRNKGNFPGRFSGRQFSNSRSEMNVSTLELGDSALYLCASSLTGIPNEQYFGPGTRLTVT.

The V gene is TRBV10-1, the J gene TRBJ1-5; D perhaps matches TRBD1 (5 bases). Trimming took off 6 bases at V and 6 bases at J, with 15 bases between the two ends. Germline V gene sequence: CDR1 WNHNN, CDR2 SYGVQD (reference sequence). The CDR3 is 14 amino acids. The CDR3 loop is CASRRRDYGQPQHF. The CDR3, as DNA: TGCGCCAGCAGACGCAGGGATTACGGTCAGCCCCAGCATTTT.

The gene calls are TRBV9 and TRBJ2-2; 7 positions match TRBD2. The germline V gene encodes CDR1 SGDLS and CDR2 YYNGEE. J lost 1 base, V lost 0 bases, and 3 bases had no gene match. CDR3 length: 16 amino acids. The CDR3 nucleotides read TGTGCCAGCAGCGTAGACTCTAGCGGGAACACCGGGGAGCTGTTTTTT. This sequence encodes CASSVDSSGNTGELFF.

J is TRBJ1-2 and V is TRBV5-1, with D possibly being TRBD1 (6 bases). Between the trimmed V and J ends, which lost 4 bases and 2 bases, there was a span of 9 bases. The CDR3 is made up of 13 amino acids. Looked up from germline, CDR1 is SGHRS and CDR2 is YFSETQ. For the CDR3, the DNA is TGCGCCAGCAGCCCCAGGGGCAACTATGGCTACACCTTC. Translation: CASSPRGNYGYTF.

This clone was counted once. V gene TRBV6-5 combines with J gene TRBJ1-5; 9 nucleotides align to TRBD1. Germline CDR1 and CDR2: MNHEY and SVGAGI. The CDR3 has 15 residues. V was pared by 7 bases and J by 4 bases, with 8 bases of the junction left unmatched. The CDR3 loop is CASTRDRASNQPQHF. In DNA, the CDR3 is TGTGCCAGCACCAGGGACAGGGCATCGAATCAGCCCCAGCATTTT.

This chain joins TRBV7-8 and TRBJ1-3; D gene uncertain. V was clipped by 2 bases and J by 1 base, with 12 bases between them. The CDR3 totals 16 residues. In germline, CDR1 is SGHVS, CDR2 FQNEAQ. CDR3 residues: CASSLRPGPSGNTIYF. The CDR3 bases are TGTGCCAGCAGCTTACGCCCCGGTCCGTCTGGAAACACCATATATTTT.

The chain couples TRBV27 to TRBJ2-1; TRBD2 might be the D (6 bases). The V end lost 0 bases, the J end lost 10 bases, and 19 bases lay between the germline ends. Germline lookup yields CDR1 MNHEY and CDR2 SMNVEV (reference sequence). The CDR3 contains 16 residues. The CDR3: CASSLSPGLRSMEQFF. The CDR3 DNA follows: TGTGCCAGCAGTTTATCTCCGGGACTGAGATCAATGGAGCAGTTCTTC.

The rearrangement links TRBV2 to TRBJ1-1, with TRBD1 as a possible D gene (5 bases). Germline V gives CDR1 SNHLY, CDR2 FYNNEI. V lost 7 bases to trimming and J lost 5 bases, with 17 bases between them. There are 14 residues in the CDR3. The CDR3 coding sequence is TGTGCCAGCACCTCCCCGATGGGGCTAACTGAAGCTTTCTTT. This codes for CASTSPMGLTEAFF.

The chain has TRBV7-6 and TRBJ2-5; TRBD1 agrees at 7 bases. Germline V gene sequence: CDR1 SGHVS, CDR2 FNYEAQ. V lost 3 bases and J lost 2; bases outside the gene matches: 6. This CDR3 has 15 residues. The chain's CDR3 is CASSFGLGQQETQYF. CDR3 DNA sequence: TGTGCCAGCAGCTTTGGATTGGGACAGCAAGAGACCCAGTACTTC.

The chain recombines TRBV19 with TRBJ2-7; TRBD1 agrees at 7 bases. Per the germline V gene, CDR1 is LNHDA and CDR2 is SQIVND (reference sequence). The CDR3 runs to 13 residues. J gave up 3 bases and V 6 bases, and 5 bases lay outside the gene matches. CDR3 sequence reads: CASRGQSYYEQYF. The CDR3 region has the DNA TGTGCCAGTAGGGGACAGTCATACTACGAGCAGTACTTC.

This clone was seen only once. The chain joins TRBV30 to TRBJ2-3, with 14 bases lining up with TRBD2. The CDR3 runs to 17 residues. Germline-derived CDR1 and CDR2 are GTSNPN and SVGIG (reference sequence). The V gene end was trimmed by 2 bases and the J gene end by 6 bases; junction bases not matched to a gene: 10. The CDR3 DNA is TGTGCCTGGAGTCCCGGGACTAGCGGGAGTTACGCGGATACGCAGTATTTT. Translated: CAWSPGTSGSYADTQYF. Complete variable domain (other parts from reference TRBV30 and TRBJ2-3): SQTIHQWPATLVQPVGSPLSLECTVEGTSNPNLYWYRQAAGRGLQLLFYSVGIGQISSEVPQNLSASRPQDRQFILSSKKLLLSDSGFYLCAWSPGTSGSYADTQYFGPGTRLTVL.

This chain links TRBV6-1 with TRBJ2-7, with a weak D call TRBD2 (6 bases). The V gene's germline CDR1 is MNHNS and CDR2 SASEGT. The CDR3 has 15 residues. Trimming cost V 5 bases and J 7 bases, with 21 bases left between them. The CDR3 DNA sequence: TGTGCCAGCAGTTCCCCCCTTGTCCCAGGAGGGGAGCAGTACTTC. Translation: CASSSPLVPGGEQYF.

In its sample, this clone was seen a few times. The chain has TRBV19 and TRBJ1-5; D not certain. With 7 bases removed from V and 0 bases from J, the gap between germline ends came to 10 bases. CDR3 length: 14 residues. Germline V lookup: CDR1 LNHDA, CDR2 SQIVND (reference sequence). CDR3 in amino acids: CASTVGDSNQPQHF. CDR3 DNA: TGTGCCAGTACTGTGGGAGATAGCAATCAGCCCCAGCATTTT.

The chain recombines TRBV28 with TRBJ2-7, with TRBD2 matching 7 bases. Germline V gene data show CDR1 as MDHEN and CDR2 as SYDVKM. Trimming at V came to 7 bases and at J to 0 bases, leaving 6 bases not matched to a gene. The CDR3 loop spans 14 amino acids. DNA of the CDR3: TGTGCCAGCACCTGGACTAGTCGCTCCTACGAGCAGTACTTC. It translates to CASTWTSRSYEQYF. The full variable domain, completed using reference TRBV28 and TRBJ2-7, is DVKVTQSSRYLVKRTGEKVFLECVQDMDHENMFWYRQDPGLGLRLIYFSYDVKMKEKGDIPEGYSVSREKKERFSLILESASTNQTSMYLCASTWTSRSYEQYFGPGTRLTVT.

The chain links TRBV6-5 to TRBJ2-5; possible D gene TRBD1, 6 bases. This CDR3 has 14 amino acids. The germline V gene has CDR1 MNHEY and CDR2 SVGAGI. The V and J ends lost 4 bases and 4 bases respectively, with 13 bases between them. The CDR3 region is CASSLSGVRETQYF. DNA of the CDR3: TGTGCCAGCAGTTTATCAGGGGTGAGAGAGACCCAGTACTTC.

The V gene is TRBV5-6, the J gene TRBJ2-5; no clear D gene. Germline V lookup: CDR1 SGHDT, CDR2 YYEEEE. The CDR3 is 14 residues long. Trimming shortened V by 6 bases and J by 2 bases, and 14 bases separated the two germline ends. CDR3 in amino acids: CASTQRGIQETQYF. The CDR3 bases are TGTGCCAGCACCCAGAGAGGAATACAAGAGACCCAGTACTTC.

The CDR3 sequence: CASSIRGGNQPQHF. CDR3 DNA sequence: TGTGCCAGTAGTATCAGGGGCGGCAATCAGCCCCAGCATTTT. The chain employs TRBV19 and TRBJ1-5, with a weak D call TRBD1 (6 bases). Germline V gene lookup returns CDR1 LNHDA and CDR2 SQIVND (reference sequence). The CDR3 has 14 amino acids. Trimming removed 3 bases at V and 2 bases at J, with 8 bases between.

This chain connects TRBV30 to TRBJ1-1; D is ambiguous. The V gene lost 2 bases and the J gene lost 7 bases, with 11 bases spanning the gap. Per germline, CDR1 GTSNPN and CDR2 SVGIG (reference sequence). CDR3 length equals 12 residues. CDR3 in DNA: TGTGCCTGGAGTAGTTTAACAGTTGAAGCTTTCTTT. This sequence encodes CAWSSLTVEAFF.

The chain joins TRBV27 to TRBJ2-3, with D perhaps TRBD2 (6 bases). Trimming removed 1 base at V and 4 bases at J, with 18 bases between. The CDR3 is 17 amino acids. Looked up from germline, CDR1 is MNHEY and CDR2 is SMNVEV (reference sequence). The CDR3 coding sequence is TGTGCCAGCAGTTTATGGGTGAGCCAGGGAGGCGCAGATACGCAGTATTTT. It codes for CASSLWVSQGGADTQYF.

The chain uses TRBV29-1 and TRBJ2-7; 7 bases map to TRBD1. This CDR3 has 14 amino acids. Trimming removed 0 bases from V and 2 bases from J; junction bases left unmatched: 4. Germline CDR1 reads SQVTM; CDR2 reads ANQGSEA. CDR3 sequence reads: CSVEEGDSPYEQYF. CDR3 nucleotide sequence: TGCAGCGTTGAAGAAGGGGACAGTCCCTACGAGCAGTACTTC.

V and J are TRBV19 and TRBJ2-3, with 14 nucleotides matching TRBD2. The germline gives CDR1 LNHDA, CDR2 SQIVND (reference sequence). There are 14 residues in the CDR3. After removal of 6 bases from V and 8 bases from J, the junction contained 4 bases not matched to a gene. CDR3 region: CASRTSGREGTQYF. The CDR3 DNA is TGTGCCAGTAGGACTAGCGGGAGGGAGGGTACGCAGTATTTT. The full variable domain, its missing parts supplied by reference TRBV19 and TRBJ2-3, is DGGITQSPKYLFRKEGQNVTLSCEQNLNHDAMYWYRQDPGQGLRLIYYSQIVNDFQKGDIAEGYSVSREKKESFPLTVTSAQKNPTAFYLCASRTSGREGTQYFGPGTRLTVL.

This clone has just one count. V gene TRBV7-9 combines with J gene TRBJ1-1; 8 bases agree with TRBD1. The CDR3 has 13 residues. Looked up from germline, CDR1 is SEHNR and CDR2 is FQNEAQ (reference sequence). V dropped 5 bases and J dropped 8; count of bases not matched to a gene: 7. The CDR3 region has the DNA TGTGCCAGCAGCGGAGAGGACAGGGCGGAAGCTTTCTTT. Its protein product is CASSGEDRAEAFF.

This sequence joins TRBV7-8 and TRBJ2-3; D is undetermined. CDR3 length equals 17 residues. CDR1 and CDR2 from the germline V gene are SGHVS and FQNEAQ. V lost 3 bases to trimming and J lost 2 bases, with 18 bases between them. The DNA for the CDR3 is TGTGCCAGCAGCTTGGGTGAGGCCGGAGTGGACACAGATACGCAGTATTTT. Amino acid sequence: CASSLGEAGVDTDTQYF.